This TCR beta chain was retrieved from a study of T cell repertoires and leukemia-associated antigens (dated by TCRdb to about 2019). General notes on the study: Per sample, about 5.1 to 6.6 million read pairs and about 3.3 to 5.0 million effective reads were obtained, for some 15 million effective reads in total. The study aimed to identify which antigen a TCR Vbeta21 clone previously found in CML patients recognizes, using in vitro peptide stimulation of healthy T cells.

TRIzol reagent was used to extract total RNA from the cultured T cells. 5' rapid amplification of cDNA ends (5'RACE) was used to amplify TCRbeta libraries from RNA. Before sequencing, library concentration and integrity were assessed using Qubit, an Agilent instrument, and quantitative PCR. Qualified libraries were sequenced on Illumina HiSeq or MiSeq by a commercial service provider. In the paper's pipeline: MiXCR version 1.8.2 was used to identify TCR sequences in each sample. For a clone to be considered qualified, a CDR3 longer than four amino acids, an in-frame nucleotide length, and the absence of a stop codon were required. A read containing the complete CDR3 structure was counted as an effective read. RT-PCR with 24 Vbeta primers, GeneScan spectratyping, and Sanger sequencing were used to validate the expanded clones. Using fastp trimming at Q25 and MiXCR clonotype assembly, TCRdb reanalyzed the public sequencing data and kept in-frame beta chains. One record per CDR3 amino acid sequence lists the most common genes and DNA. In this record, the V and J calls reflect TCRdb's handling and not the investigators' own analysis. Present in this sample are over 9,000 distinct CDR3 sequences, approximately 43% of which were seen just once. The top ten clonotypes cover around a quarter of the sample.

What the work shows at the level of the full study, not this receptor alone: The four groups showed no significant differences in numbers of Vbeta genes (about 60), Jbeta genes (roughly 15), VDJ rearrangements, or unique CDR3s. The antigen specificity and function of the expanded clones were not directly tested and needed further investigation.

This clonotype was found many times. No cognate antigen has been identified for it. Base qualities are not at hand, and no much larger clone is one base apart. As a first step, the CD3+ T cells were left to rest overnight in RPMI 1640 lacking fetal bovine serum, at approximately 2.7 million cells/mL. CD3+ T cells were isolated from PBMCs with MACS immunomagnetic beads following the manufacturer's instructions. V loses 2 bases of germline sequence and J loses 2 bases, and the interval between the two ends is 10 bases. There are 14 amino acids in the CDR3, from cysteine to phenylalanine inclusive. The retained sequence is limited to the CDR3, 42 bases, with the frame set at the first base. In the germline V gene (reference sequence), CDR1 corresponds to PRHDT and CDR2 to FYEKMQ.

This receptor chain uses TRBV13 and TRBJ2-7; there is no confident call for the D gene. The sequenced sample was CD3+ T cells sorted from blood and cultured. The sequence was obtained from a female donor in good health. The base sequence is TGTGCCAGCAGCTTAAAGGTGGCACCCTACGAGCAGTACTTC. Translated, it gives CASSLKVAPYEQYF.